Sequencing of this T cell receptor (gamma chain) was carried out in a study of gamma delta lymphoproliferative disorders and STAT genes. The overall study: The LymphoTrack Dx TCRG Assay amplified gamma chains from at least 50 ng of genomic DNA. For the delta chain, EuroClonality-NGS standard procedure was applied.

PBMCs from patients and controls supplied the genomic DNA for sequencing. By sample fraction, this clone is large (0.1 to 1%). The antigen remains undetermined. TCRdb reprocessed the multiplex PCR reads using CATT. The table includes 450 to 600 gamma-chain clones, roughly 27% detected once. V shed 8 bases and J 3 bases; nucleotides not matched to a gene: 7. Per the germline V gene, CDR1 is GITISATS and CDR2 is ISYDGTV (reference sequence). The CDR3 is 12 residues long. General study findings and limits: Control T cells likely spanned varied maturation stages, whereas leukemic cells were skewed toward terminal effectors. Apart from a couple of gamma clonotypes, major patient clonotypes were public.

Sequenced: blood. The chain combines TRGV9 with TRGJ1 or TRGJ2. Assignment of the J gene here rests on matching the DNA to germline, because TCRdb gives none. This sequence was found in a human donor in good health. The CDR3 DNA reads TGTGCCTTGTCGCCTCCTTATTATAAGAAACTCTTT. Encoded protein: CALSPPYYKKLF.